This is a list of T cell receptor beta chains from one sample in a study of identical twins' blood T cells. TCRdb recomputed calls from the 5' RACE reads with MiXCR, one row per CDR3 protein. Here the sample spans fewer than 450,000 distinct CDR3 sequences, around 30% being singletons. Source material: PBMCs. The source is a woman between 18 and 55 years old in good health. Both conserved end residues are part of each CDR3. D genes are given only for firm matches. Size is omitted from some rows. Given values are once, few, many or a class for expanded clones.

TRBV4-3,few,NA,TRBJ2-1,CASSQEGSGSYNEQFF,TGCGCCAGCAGCCAAGAGGGTTCAGGGTCCTACAATGAGCAGTTCTTC
TRBV6-2/TRBV6-3,NA,NA,TRBJ2-1,CASSYSRGKYNEQFF,TGTGCCAGCAGTTACTCGAGAGGGAAGTACAATGAGCAGTTCTTC
TRBV6-2/TRBV6-3,NA,NA,TRBJ1-1,CASHRAGNTEAFF,TGTGCCAGCCACAGGGCCGGTAACACTGAAGCTTTCTTT
TRBV20-1,NA,NA,TRBJ1-5,CSASYSAGIQPQHF,TGCAGTGCTAGTTATTCCGCAGGAATTCAGCCCCAGCATTTT
TRBV5-1,few,TRBD1,TRBJ1-1,CASNGVKTGGLNTEAFF,TGCGCCAGCAACGGAGTAAAGACAGGGGGTCTTAACACTGAAGCTTTCTTT
TRBV11-2,few,NA,TRBJ2-7,CASSLTGTGEQYF,TGTGCCAGCAGCCTGACAGGAACGGGGGAGCAGTACTTC
TRBV7-9,NA,NA,TRBJ1-6,CASSLDEYGYNSPLHF,TGTGCCAGCAGCTTAGACGAGTACGGCTATAATTCACCCCTCCACTTT
TRBV9,NA,NA,TRBJ1-1,CASSAHGLTLGTEAFF,TGTGCCAGCAGCGCACACGGGCTCACCCTAGGCACTGAAGCTTTCTTT
TRBV6-5,many,NA,TRBJ2-3,CASSYSSSGTDTQYF,TGTGCCAGCAGTTACTCTTCCAGCGGCACAGATACGCAGTATTTT
TRBV18,few,TRBD1,TRBJ1-1,CASSPPFRDRGTEAFF,TGTGCCAGCTCACCACCGTTCCGGGACAGGGGGACTGAAGCTTTCTTT
TRBV29-1,NA,NA,TRBJ2-2,CSVGMGHTNTGELFF,TGCAGCGTTGGGATGGGACACACCAACACCGGGGAGCTGTTTTTT
TRBV28,few,NA,TRBJ1-1,CASNGQGLVSAEAFF,TGTGCCAGCAATGGGCAGGGACTGGTCTCGGCTGAAGCTTTCTTT
TRBV27,NA,NA,TRBJ2-2,CASSLLLLTPVGETGELFF,TGTGCCAGCAGTTTATTGCTGCTGACCCCGGTAGGGGAGACCGGGGAGCTGTTTTTT
TRBV20-1,NA,TRBD1,TRBJ1-1,CSARTGGSNTEAFF,TGCAGTGCTCGGACAGGGGGATCGAACACTGAAGCTTTCTTT
TRBV6-6,few,NA,TRBJ1-2,CASSFGVGGGYTF,TGTGCCAGCAGTTTCGGGGTGGGGGGCGGCTACACCTTC
TRBV2,many,NA,TRBJ1-3,CASSGGSGNTIYF,TGTGCCAGCAGTGGGGGCTCTGGAAACACCATATATTTT
TRBV9,NA,NA,TRBJ1-5,CASSGGVSLNQPQHF,TGTGCCAGCAGCGGGGGGGTCAGCTTAAATCAGCCCCAGCATTTT
TRBV5-1,NA,NA,TRBJ2-5,CASSLLGIGQETQYF,TGCGCCAGCAGCTTGCTAGGGATAGGGCAAGAGACCCAGTACTTC
TRBV6-2/TRBV6-3,NA,TRBD2,TRBJ2-7,CASSYSTSGRRYEQYF,TGTGCCAGCAGTTACAGTACTAGCGGGAGGAGGTACGAGCAGTACTTC
TRBV9,few,NA,TRBJ1-3,CASTRGGVGGNTIYF,TGTGCCAGTACCCGGGGGGGCGTCGGAGGAAACACCATATATTTT
TRBV7-9,NA,NA,TRBJ1-6,CASSLGKASFTLHF,TGTGCCAGCAGCTTAGGAAAGGCGTCCTTCACCCTCCACTTT
TRBV25-1,NA,TRBD2,TRBJ2-7,CASTDSLAGVEHYF,TGTGCCAGCACCGACAGTCTAGCGGGAGTCGAGCACTACTTC
TRBV20-1,few,TRBD1,TRBJ1-2,CSAPTGDIGYTF,TGCAGTGCTCCGACAGGGGACATCGGCTACACCTTC
TRBV3-1,NA,NA,TRBJ1-1,CASSQLGAGGGEAFF,TGTGCCAGTAGCCAATTGGGGGCCGGTGGGGGTGAAGCTTTCTTT
TRBV19,few,NA,TRBJ2-1,CASSMGSWTSYNEQFF,TGTGCCAGTAGTATGGGCAGTTGGACGTCCTACAATGAGCAGTTCTTC
TRBV5-1,many,NA,TRBJ1-2,CASSAGSNHGYTF,TGCGCCAGCAGCGCCGGATCAAACCATGGCTACACCTTC
TRBV11-3,NA,TRBD1,TRBJ2-1,CASSLFFRDREHSRSYNEQFF,TGTGCCAGCAGCCTGTTTTTCCGGGACAGGGAACATTCACGCTCGTACAATGAGCAGTTCTTC
TRBV11-2,NA,NA,TRBJ1-2,CASSLARDDYGYTF,TGTGCCAGCAGCTTAGCCAGGGATGACTATGGCTACACCTTC
TRBV20-1,NA,NA,TRBJ2-7,CSARGVVGSYEQYF,TGCAGTGCTAGAGGGGTAGTGGGGAGCTACGAGCAGTACTTC
TRBV18,NA,NA,TRBJ1-1,CASSPRGIEAFF,TGTGCCAGCTCACCACGGGGGATTGAAGCTTTCTTT
TRBV7-2,NA,TRBD2,TRBJ2-2,CASSLAPASGNTGELFF,TGTGCCAGCAGCTTAGCACCGGCTAGCGGAAACACCGGGGAGCTGTTTTTT
TRBV20-1,once,NA,TRBJ1-1,CSARGDPDTGAFF,TGCAGTGCTAGAGGAGATCCGGACACTGGAGCTTTCTTT
TRBV10-3,NA,NA,TRBJ1-2,CAIGEMGGGYGYTF,TGTGCCATCGGAGAAATGGGGGGCGGCTATGGCTACACCTTC
TRBV29-1,few,TRBD1,TRBJ1-3,CSVGPRQGAEGNTIYF,TGCAGCGTTGGCCCAAGACAGGGGGCGGAGGGAAACACCATATATTTT
TRBV20-1,few,NA,TRBJ2-7,CSARDGGRYEQYF,TGCAGTGCCCGAGACGGGGGTCGCTACGAGCAGTACTTC
TRBV12-3/TRBV12-4,NA,NA,TRBJ1-5,CASSFSGYSNQPQHF,TGTGCCAGCAGTTTCTCGGGATATAGCAATCAGCCCCAGCATTTT
TRBV12-3/TRBV12-4,NA,TRBD1,TRBJ2-1,CASSPTGAVDDEQFF,TGTGCCAGCAGTCCTACAGGGGCGGTGGACGATGAGCAGTTCTTC
TRBV29-1,NA,TRBD1,TRBJ1-1,CSVLGQGPTEAFF,TGCAGCGTTCTTGGACAGGGGCCCACTGAAGCTTTCTTT
TRBV4-1,few,NA,TRBJ1-1,CASSQVDRVLNTEAFF,TGCGCCAGCAGCCAAGTGGACCGCGTTTTGAACACTGAAGCTTTCTTT
TRBV4-3,NA,NA,TRBJ2-1,CASSQVIGDREQFF,TGCGCCAGCAGCCAAGTAATAGGGGACCGGGAGCAGTTCTTC
TRBV10-3,many,TRBD1,TRBJ1-2,CAISESGQDGYGYTF,TGTGCCATCAGTGAGTCTGGACAGGACGGATATGGCTACACCTTC
TRBV29-1,NA,NA,TRBJ1-2,CSAGTDPYGYTF,TGCAGCGCCGGGACGGACCCATATGGCTACACCTTC
TRBV20-1,few,TRBD1,TRBJ1-2,CSADRDSNYGYTF,TGCAGTGCCGACCGGGACAGTAACTATGGCTACACCTTC
TRBV11-2,few,TRBD1,TRBJ1-1,CASRLSGTGGFSLFF,TGTGCCAGCAGACTCTCCGGGACAGGGGGCTTCTCCCTTTTCTTT
TRBV28,NA,TRBD1,TRBJ1-3,CASSEQGASGNTIYF,TGTGCCAGCAGTGAACAGGGGGCCTCTGGAAACACCATATATTTT
TRBV27,NA,NA,TRBJ2-3,CASRSLLSGKVGDTQYF,TGTGCCAGCAGAAGTTTATTATCCGGAAAGGTTGGAGATACGCAGTATTTT
TRBV10-3,few,TRBD1,TRBJ1-2,CAISGPGQSNYGYTF,TGTGCCATCAGTGGCCCGGGACAGAGTAACTATGGCTACACCTTC
TRBV29-1,many,NA,TRBJ1-1,CSALKQVWNTEAFF,TGCAGCGCCCTCAAACAGGTTTGGAACACTGAAGCTTTCTTT
TRBV6-2/TRBV6-3,NA,TRBD2,TRBJ2-7,CASTGLAYEQYF,TGTGCCAGCACTGGACTAGCCTACGAGCAGTACTTC
TRBV20-1,NA,TRBD1,TRBJ1-2,CSASSPDRGGYTF,TGCAGTGCTAGTTCTCCGGACAGGGGTGGCTACACCTTC
TRBV6-1,NA,NA,TRBJ1-1,CASSEFQGTEAFF,TGTGCCAGCAGTGAATTTCAGGGCACTGAAGCTTTCTTT
TRBV12-3/TRBV12-4,NA,NA,TRBJ1-5,CASSLGPRRNQPQHF,TGTGCCAGCAGTTTGGGACCGAGGAGGAATCAGCCCCAGCATTTT
TRBV7-8,NA,TRBD2,TRBJ2-7,CASRPGLSYEQYF,TGTGCCAGCCGGCCGGGACTATCCTACGAGCAGTACTTC